Reported below is one T cell receptor (beta chain). V lost 3 bases, J lost 5 bases, and 9 bases stayed unmatched. Looked up from germline, CDR1 is MNHEY and CDR2 is SMNVEV (reference sequence). The CDR3 runs to 15 residues. The entry originates in a study of CD8+ T cells in alopecia areata. cDNA serving as the sequencing template came from extracted, reverse transcribed RNA. Sequencing was performed with immunoSEQ multiplex PCR; in TCRdb, only in-frame clones are kept and a portion is missing. The sample shows some 100,000 clones, about 60% of them seen only once. Sequenced input: CD4+ T cells sorted from blood. The chain combines TRBV27 with TRBJ2-5; 7 nucleotides line up with TRBD2. This receptor was taken from a human donor in good health. Here the CDR3 DNA reads TGTGCCAGCAGTTTGTCGGGGGGACCCGGGGAGACCCAGTACTTC. This encodes CASSLSGGPGETQYF.